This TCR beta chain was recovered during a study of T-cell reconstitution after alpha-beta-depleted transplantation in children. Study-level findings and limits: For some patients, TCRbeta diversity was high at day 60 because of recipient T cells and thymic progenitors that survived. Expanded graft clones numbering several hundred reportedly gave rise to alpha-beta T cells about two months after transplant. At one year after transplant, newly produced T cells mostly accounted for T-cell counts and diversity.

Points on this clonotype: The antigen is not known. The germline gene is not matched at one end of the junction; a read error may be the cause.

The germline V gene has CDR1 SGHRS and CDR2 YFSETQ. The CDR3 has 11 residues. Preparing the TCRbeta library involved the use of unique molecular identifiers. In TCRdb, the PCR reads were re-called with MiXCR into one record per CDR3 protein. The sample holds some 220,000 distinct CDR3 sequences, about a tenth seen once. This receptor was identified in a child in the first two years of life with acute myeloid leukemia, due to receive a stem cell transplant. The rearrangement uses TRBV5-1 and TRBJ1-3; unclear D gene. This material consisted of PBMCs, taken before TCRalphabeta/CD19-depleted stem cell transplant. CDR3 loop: CPSSSGNTIYF. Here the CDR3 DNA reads TGCCCCAGCAGCTCTGGAAACACCATTTATTTT.